Below, 2 T cell receptor beta chains from the same sample are listed, as sequenced in a study of post-analysis software for immune sequencing data. Study-level results: Higher frequency in patients than in controls was seen for about five TRBV segments, with TRBV5-6, TRBV5-1 and TRBV20-1 among them.

Their cognate antigens are unknown. Carried by the TCR beta cDNA libraries were unique molecular identifiers. TCRdb redid the calling of the PCR reads with MiXCR, one entry per CDR3 protein. Of about 770,000 distinct CDR3 sequences listed, 46% are singletons. Sequenced: blood. All receptors derive from a girl aged 5-17 years with multiple sclerosis.

The V gene is TRBV5-1, the J gene TRBJ2-7, with D possibly being TRBD1 (5 bases). TRBJ2-5 matches the DNA end more closely, so the J call is doubtful. The CDR3 spans 14 residues. Germline V gene sequence: CDR1 SGHRS, CDR2 YFSETQ. The CDR3, as DNA: TGCGCCAGCAAGGACCTAACCCAGGGAGAGACCCAGTACTTC. It yields the protein CASKDLTQGETQYF.

The sample holds many counts of this clonotype. V is TRBV5-1 and J is TRBJ2-5, with D unclear. From germline, CDR1 is SGHRS and CDR2 YFSETQ. Trimming stripped 2 bases from V and 1 base from J, with 6 bases between. The CDR3 is 13 residues long. CDR3 bases: TGCGCCAGCAGCTTCACCGGCCAAGAGACCCAGTACTTC. The encoded protein is CASSFTGQETQYF.